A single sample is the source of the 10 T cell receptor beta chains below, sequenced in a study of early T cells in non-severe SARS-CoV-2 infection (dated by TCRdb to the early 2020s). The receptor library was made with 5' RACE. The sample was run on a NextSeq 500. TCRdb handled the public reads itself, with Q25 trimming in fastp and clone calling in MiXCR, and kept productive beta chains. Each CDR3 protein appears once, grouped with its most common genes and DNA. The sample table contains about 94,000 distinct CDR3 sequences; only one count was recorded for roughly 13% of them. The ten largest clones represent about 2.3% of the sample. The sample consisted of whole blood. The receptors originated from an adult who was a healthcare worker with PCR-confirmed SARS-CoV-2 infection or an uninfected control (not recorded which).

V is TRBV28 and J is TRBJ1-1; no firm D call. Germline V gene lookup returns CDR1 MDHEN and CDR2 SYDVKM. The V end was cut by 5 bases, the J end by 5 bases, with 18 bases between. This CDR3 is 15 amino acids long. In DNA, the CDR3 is TGTGCCAGCAGTCCCCCCCAGGAAGGTTTGACTGAAGCTTTCTTT. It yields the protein CASSPPQEGLTEAFF. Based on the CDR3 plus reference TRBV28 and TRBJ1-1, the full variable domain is DVKVTQSSRYLVKRTGEKVFLECVQDMDHENMFWYRQDPGLGLRLIYFSYDVKMKEKGDIPEGYSVSREKKERFSLILESASTNQTSMYLCASSPPQEGLTEAFFGQGTRLTVV.

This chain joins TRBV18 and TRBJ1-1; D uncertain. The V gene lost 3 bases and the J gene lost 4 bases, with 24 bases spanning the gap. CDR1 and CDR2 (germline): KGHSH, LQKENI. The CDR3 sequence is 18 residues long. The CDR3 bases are TGTGCCAGCTCACCTCCCCAACTAAGACCCCGAGGTAGCACTGAAGCTTTCTTT. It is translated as CASSPPQLRPRGSTEAFF.

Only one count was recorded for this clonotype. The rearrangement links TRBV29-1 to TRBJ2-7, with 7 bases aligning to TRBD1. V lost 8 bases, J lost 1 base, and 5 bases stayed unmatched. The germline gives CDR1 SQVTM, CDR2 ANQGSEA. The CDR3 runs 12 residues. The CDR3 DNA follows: TGCAGCTCCGACAGGGAATCCTACGAGCAGTACTTC. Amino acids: CSSDRESYEQYF.

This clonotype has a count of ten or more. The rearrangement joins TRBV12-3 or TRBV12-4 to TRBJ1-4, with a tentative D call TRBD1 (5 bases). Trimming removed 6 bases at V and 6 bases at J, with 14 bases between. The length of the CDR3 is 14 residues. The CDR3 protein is CASRSNQGYEKLFF. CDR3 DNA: TGTGCCAGCAGATCCAACCAGGGTTATGAAAAACTGTTTTTT.

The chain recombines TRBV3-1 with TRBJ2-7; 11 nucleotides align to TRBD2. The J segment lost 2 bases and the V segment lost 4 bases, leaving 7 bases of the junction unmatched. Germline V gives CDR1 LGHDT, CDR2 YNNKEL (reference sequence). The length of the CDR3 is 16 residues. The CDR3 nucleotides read TGTGCCAGCAGCCTCCGGACTAGCGGGCCCACCTACGAGCAGTACTTC. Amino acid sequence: CASSLRTSGPTYEQYF.

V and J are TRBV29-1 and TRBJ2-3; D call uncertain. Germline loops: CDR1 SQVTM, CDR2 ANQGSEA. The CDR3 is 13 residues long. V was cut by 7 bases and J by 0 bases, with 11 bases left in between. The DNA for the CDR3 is TGCAGCGCAGAGAGTTCTAGCACAGATACGCAGTATTTT. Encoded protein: CSAESSSTDTQYF.

CDR3 coding DNA: TGCAGTGCTAGAGATCGGGGGAGGGGCGCGGAAGCTTTCTTT. It yields the protein CSARDRGRGAEAFF. The J gene is TRBJ1-1, the V gene TRBV20-1; perhaps TRBD1 as D (5 bases). This CDR3 has 14 residues. Trimming pared 0 bases from V and 8 bases from J, leaving 16 bases between. Per the germline V gene, CDR1 is DFQATT and CDR2 is SNEGSKA (reference sequence).

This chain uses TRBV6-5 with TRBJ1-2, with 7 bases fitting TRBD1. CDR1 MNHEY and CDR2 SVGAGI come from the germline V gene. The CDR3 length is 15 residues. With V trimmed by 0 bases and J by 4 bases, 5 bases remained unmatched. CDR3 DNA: TGTGCCAGCAGTTACTCTATCACAGGGGCCTATGGCTACACCTTC. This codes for CASSYSITGAYGYTF.

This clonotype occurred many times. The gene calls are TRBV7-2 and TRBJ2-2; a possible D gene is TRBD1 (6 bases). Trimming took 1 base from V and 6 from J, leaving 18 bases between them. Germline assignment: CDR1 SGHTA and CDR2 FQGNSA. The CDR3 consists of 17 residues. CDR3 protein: CASSLVASGQGPGELFF. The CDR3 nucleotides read TGTGCCAGCAGCTTAGTGGCCTCGGGGCAGGGGCCCGGGGAGCTGTTTTTT. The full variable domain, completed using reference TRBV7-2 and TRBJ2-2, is GAGVSQSPSNKVTEKGKDVELRCDPISGHTALYWYRQSLGQGLEFLIYFQGNSAPDKSGLPSDRFSAERTGGSVSTLTIQRTQQEDSAVYLCASSLVASGQGPGELFFGEGSRLTVL.

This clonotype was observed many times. CDR3 in DNA: TGTGCCAGCAGCTTAGCGCTCGGGGGACAGGGAAGGAACACTGAAGCTTTCTTT. Translated: CASSLALGGQGRNTEAFF. The chain uses TRBV7-6 and TRBJ1-1, with 9 nucleotides matching TRBD1. This CDR3 is 18 amino acids long. Trimming cost V 0 bases and J 1 base; bases outside gene matches: 9. Germline CDR1 SGHVS, CDR2 FNYEAQ.